Presented here are 21 T cell receptor beta chains from one specimen sequenced in a study of identical twins. MiXCR, applied by TCRdb to the 5' RACE reads, yields one record per CDR3 protein. The sample lists hundreds of thousands of distinct CDR3 sequences, 21% seen once, with 4.3% in the top ten. These records were also assigned to another study, of T cells expressing NK-cell markers.

The sample comprised PBMCs. The receptors were gathered from a woman in her late teens or twenties in good health.

This chain connects TRBV7-8 to TRBJ2-1; TRBD2 matches 10 bases. Germline loops: CDR1 SGHVS, CDR2 FQNEAQ. J gave up 0 bases and V 5 bases, and 7 bases lay outside the gene matches. The length of the CDR3 is 17 residues. The CDR3 loop reads CASSPVLAGSSYNEQFF. For the CDR3, the DNA is TGTGCCAGCAGCCCCGTACTAGCGGGGAGCTCCTACAATGAGCAGTTCTTC.

The gene calls are TRBV3-1 and TRBJ2-1, with a tentative D call TRBD2 (6 bases). This CDR3 is built from 15 residues. Germline CDR1 reads LGHDT; CDR2 reads YNNKEL (reference sequence). V lost 2 bases, J lost 7 bases, and 15 bases lay in between. CDR3 sequence: CASSQWVGGLNEQFF. CDR3 nucleotide sequence: TGTGCCAGCAGCCAATGGGTCGGGGGTTTAAATGAGCAGTTCTTC.

This clonotype was counted at least ten times. The rearrangement uses TRBV9 and TRBJ2-3; the D gene is possibly TRBD2 (6 bases). The germline V gene encodes CDR1 SGDLS and CDR2 YYNGEE. There are 16 residues in the CDR3. V dropped 3 bases and J dropped 0 bases, with 14 bases sitting between them. The CDR3 DNA follows: TGTGCCAGCAGCGCGGAGGGGCTTCCTAGCACAGATACGCAGTATTTT. This gives the protein CASSAEGLPSTDTQYF.

This rearrangement joins TRBV12-3 or TRBV12-4 to TRBJ1-2, with 7 bases lining up with TRBD1. V trimming: 3 bases; J trimming: 4 bases; junction bases outside the gene matches: 8. This CDR3 is 15 amino acids long. The CDR3 region has the DNA TGTGCCAGCAGTTTGAGGGCAGGGGGTTTCTATGGCTACACCTTC. It yields the protein CASSLRAGGFYGYTF.

The rearrangement uses TRBV15 and TRBJ2-6, with D unclear. Germline V gives CDR1 LNHNV, CDR2 YYDKDF (reference sequence). Trimming removed 0 bases from V and 3 bases from J, with 3 bases in between. This CDR3 is built from 14 residues. CDR3 nucleotides: TGTGCCACCAGCAGAGAGAGTGGGGCCAACGTCCTGACTTTC. It codes for CATSRESGANVLTF.

This clonotype was detected ten times or more. The chain couples TRBV12-3 or TRBV12-4 to TRBJ2-7, with 7 bases aligning to TRBD1. The CDR3 sequence is 12 residues long. J gave up 5 bases and V 6 bases, and 4 bases lay outside the gene matches. CDR3 region: CASSLDRHEQYF. CDR3 nucleotides: TGTGCCAGCAGCTTGGACAGGCACGAGCAGTACTTC.

The sample holds a few counts of this clonotype. The chain is built from TRBV25-1 and TRBJ1-2, with D uncertain. The CDR3 contains 14 residues. Germline V gene data show CDR1 as MGHDK and CDR2 as SYGVNS. V lost 6 bases, J lost 1 base, and 12 bases lay in between. This CDR3 reads CASRRAGDNYGYTF. The CDR3 DNA sequence: TGTGCCAGCAGGAGGGCAGGCGATAACTATGGCTACACCTTC.

The chain has TRBV20-1 and TRBJ2-7, with TRBD1 matching 10 bases. Germline CDR1 is DFQATT and CDR2 is SNEGSKA (reference sequence). The CDR3 sequence is 14 residues long. V shed 6 bases, J shed 3 bases, and the junction held 8 bases outside the gene matches. The CDR3 loop is CSATRGTGVYEQYF. The CDR3 coding sequence is TGCAGTGCGACCCGCGGGACAGGGGTCTACGAGCAGTACTTC.

This clonotype showed up many times. V and J are TRBV7-2 and TRBJ2-5; tentatively, D is TRBD1 (6 bases). CDR3 length: 15 residues. V lost 5 bases and J lost 6, with 19 bases in between. Per germline, CDR1 SGHTA and CDR2 FQGNSA. The CDR3 region has the DNA TGTGCCAGCAGCCGACCAACAGGGTCCGTGAAGACCCAGTACTTC. Protein: CASSRPTGSVKTQYF.

This clonotype turned up a few times. As DNA, the CDR3 is TGTGCCAGCGTTCAGCGGTTGGGGCAAGAGACCCAGTACTTC. It encodes CASVQRLGQETQYF. The chain recombines TRBV12-3 or TRBV12-4 with TRBJ2-5, with D tentatively TRBD2 (5 bases). Trimming stripped 8 bases from V and 2 bases from J, with 15 bases between. The CDR3 runs 14 residues.

This sequence joins TRBV25-1 and TRBJ2-3, with D possibly TRBD2 on 7 matching bases. The CDR3 is 16 residues long. V lost 7 bases to trimming and J lost 2 bases, with 19 bases between them. In germline, CDR1 is MGHDK, CDR2 SYGVNS. CDR3 sequence (DNA): TGTGCCAGCACGGGTCTAGGGGGGGGACACACAGATACGCAGTATTTT. Translation gives CASTGLGGGHTDTQYF.

There are a few counts of this clonotype. This chain joins TRBV5-1 and TRBJ2-1; D assignment may be TRBD1 or TRBD2 (5 bases each). Trimming stripped 0 bases from V and 7 bases from J, with 8 bases between. Germline CDR1 is SGHRS and CDR2 is YFSETQ. The CDR3 has 13 amino acids. CDR3 region: CASSLDEGNEQFF. CDR3 DNA sequence: TGCGCCAGCAGCTTGGACGAGGGGAATGAGCAGTTCTTC.

Only a few counts were recorded for this clonotype. The chain employs TRBV5-1 and TRBJ2-7, with 10 bases fitting TRBD1. The CDR3 is made up of 16 amino acids. V was pared by 1 base and J by 3 bases, with 7 bases of the junction left unmatched. Germline CDR1 SGHRS, CDR2 YFSETQ. The CDR3 DNA sequence: TGCGCCAGCAGCTTGTCATTCCGGGACAGGGGCTACGAGCAGTACTTC. Translation gives CASSLSFRDRGYEQYF.

The chain combines TRBV5-5 with TRBJ1-1, with a weak D call TRBD1 (6 bases). The CDR3 extends over 16 amino acids. V gave up 0 bases and J gave up 11 bases, with 23 bases separating them. Germline V lookup: CDR1 SGHKS, CDR2 YYEKEE (reference sequence). The CDR3 loop reads CASSLGFTGLLLKAFF. CDR3 sequence (DNA): TGTGCCAGCAGCTTGGGGTTCACAGGGCTCCTTCTAAAGGCTTTCTTT.

This clonotype showed up just a few times. The chain carries TRBV5-4 and TRBJ2-1; 11 bases map to TRBD2. Germline V gene sequence: CDR1 SGHNT, CDR2 YYREEE (reference sequence). This CDR3 contains 14 residues. J lost 6 bases, V lost 10 bases, and 9 bases had no gene match. CDR3 amino acids: CADGGLAALNEQFF. The CDR3 coding sequence is TGTGCCGATGGGGGACTAGCGGCCCTCAATGAGCAGTTCTTC.

The rearrangement joins TRBV4-3 to TRBJ1-2; no definite D call. This CDR3 region has 17 residues. V was shortened by 1 base and J by 1 base, with 16 bases between the two germline ends. Per germline, CDR1 LGHNA and CDR2 YSLEER. CDR3 loop: CASSQGQSGPDNYGYTF. The CDR3 DNA is TGCGCCAGCAGCCAAGGACAATCAGGTCCGGATAACTATGGCTACACCTTC.

The gene calls are TRBV11-2 and TRBJ2-3; 10 bases agree with TRBD2. J lost 6 bases, V lost 2 bases, and 11 bases had no gene match. The CDR3 spans 17 residues. The germline V gene has CDR1 SGHAT and CDR2 FQNNGV. For the CDR3, the DNA is TGTGCCAGCAGCTTACGTGGGACTAGCGAAATTAGTGATACGCAGTATTTT. Translated, it gives CASSLRGTSEISDTQYF.

This clonotype was observed a few times. This sequence joins TRBV29-1 and TRBJ2-1; the match to TRBD1 covers 8 bases. There are 14 residues in the CDR3. The junction had 2 bases not matched to a gene; V was cut back by 4 bases and J by 0 bases. Germline loops: CDR1 SQVTM, CDR2 ANQGSEA. The CDR3 nucleotides are TGCAGCGTTGGTACAGGGGGCTCCTACAATGAGCAGTTCTTC. Residues: CSVGTGGSYNEQFF.

There are a few counts of this clonotype. The J gene is TRBJ2-1, the V gene TRBV20-1; TRBD2 matches at 7 bases. This CDR3 comprises 15 residues. CDR1 DFQATT and CDR2 SNEGSKA come from the germline V gene (reference sequence). The V and J ends lost 0 bases and 4 bases, in that order; junction bases with no gene match: 6. The DNA of the CDR3 is TGCAGTGCTAGAGATCACCAGCGGGATTACAATGAGCAGTTCTTC. This translates into CSARDHQRDYNEQFF.

This clonotype was seen a few times. J is TRBJ2-7 and V is TRBV5-6, with 7 bases lining up with TRBD2. CDR3 length: 14 amino acids. Losses at the gene ends were 0 bases for V and 7 bases for J; bases not matched to a gene: 7. CDR1 SGHDT and CDR2 YYEEEE come from the germline V gene. CDR3 residues: CASSLVTASGEQYF. As DNA, the CDR3 is TGTGCCAGCAGCTTGGTTACGGCTAGCGGTGAGCAGTACTTC.

J is TRBJ2-1 and V is TRBV12-5; TRBD2 aligns across 8 bases. V lost 0 bases to trimming and J lost 1 base; unmatched junction nucleotides: 8. Germline assignment: CDR1 LGHNT and CDR2 FRNRAP. The CDR3 covers 18 residues. This CDR3 is CASGLVTDGRVSYNEQFF. CDR3 bases: TGTGCTAGTGGTTTGGTAACGGACGGGAGGGTTTCCTACAATGAGCAGTTCTTC.